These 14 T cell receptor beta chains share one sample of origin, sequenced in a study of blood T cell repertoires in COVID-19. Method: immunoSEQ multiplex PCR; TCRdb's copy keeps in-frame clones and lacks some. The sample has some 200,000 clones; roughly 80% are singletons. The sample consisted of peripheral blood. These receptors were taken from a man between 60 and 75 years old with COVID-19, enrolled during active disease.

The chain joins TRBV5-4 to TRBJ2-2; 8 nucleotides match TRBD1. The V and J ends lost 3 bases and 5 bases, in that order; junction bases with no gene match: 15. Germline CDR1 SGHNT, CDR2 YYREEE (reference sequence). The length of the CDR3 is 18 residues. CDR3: CASSSSQHRGVGTGELFF. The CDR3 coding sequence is TGTGCCAGCAGCTCCTCACAACACAGGGGGGTAGGGACCGGGGAGCTGTTTTTT. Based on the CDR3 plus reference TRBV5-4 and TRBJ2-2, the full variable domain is ETGVTQSPTHLIKTRGQQVTLRCSSQSGHNTVSWYQQALGQGPQFIFQYYREEENGRGNFPPRFSGLQFPNYSSELNVNALELDDSALYLCASSSSQHRGVGTGELFFGEGSRLTVL.

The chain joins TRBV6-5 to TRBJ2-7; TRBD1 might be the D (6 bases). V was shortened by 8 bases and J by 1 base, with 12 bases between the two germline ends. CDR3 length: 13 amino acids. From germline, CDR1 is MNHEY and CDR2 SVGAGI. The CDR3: CASGRDMSYEQYF. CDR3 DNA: TGTGCCAGCGGACGGGACATGTCCTACGAGCAGTACTTC.

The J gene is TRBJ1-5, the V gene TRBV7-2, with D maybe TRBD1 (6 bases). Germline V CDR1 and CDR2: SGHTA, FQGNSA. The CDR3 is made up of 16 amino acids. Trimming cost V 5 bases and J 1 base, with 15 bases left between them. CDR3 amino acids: CASSPRGGRSNQPQHF. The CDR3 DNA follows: TGTGCCAGCAGCCCTAGGGGGGGGCGAAGCAATCAGCCCCAGCATTTT. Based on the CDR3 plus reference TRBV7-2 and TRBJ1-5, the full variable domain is GAGVSQSPSNKVTEKGKDVELRCDPISGHTALYWYRQSLGQGLEFLIYFQGNSAPDKSGLPSDRFSAERTGGSVSTLTIQRTQQEDSAVYLCASSPRGGRSNQPQHFGDGTRLSIL.

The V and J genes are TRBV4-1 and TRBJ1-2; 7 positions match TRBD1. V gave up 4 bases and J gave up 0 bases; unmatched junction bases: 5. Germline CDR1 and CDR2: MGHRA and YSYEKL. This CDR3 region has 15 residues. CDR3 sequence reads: CASSPTTGPNYGYTF. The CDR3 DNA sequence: TGCGCCAGCAGCCCCACGACAGGGCCTAACTATGGCTACACCTTC.

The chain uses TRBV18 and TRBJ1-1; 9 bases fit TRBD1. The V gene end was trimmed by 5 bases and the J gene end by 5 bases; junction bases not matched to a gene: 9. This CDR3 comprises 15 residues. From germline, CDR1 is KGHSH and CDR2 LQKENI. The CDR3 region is CASSSSGTGRTEAFF. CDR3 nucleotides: TGTGCCAGCTCATCTTCCGGGACAGGGAGGACTGAAGCTTTCTTT.

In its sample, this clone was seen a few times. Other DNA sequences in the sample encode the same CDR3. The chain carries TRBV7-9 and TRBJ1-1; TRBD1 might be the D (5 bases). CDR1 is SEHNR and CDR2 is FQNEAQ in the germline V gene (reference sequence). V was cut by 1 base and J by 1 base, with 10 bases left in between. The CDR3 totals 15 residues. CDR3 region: CASSLVWGENTEAFF. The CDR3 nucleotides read TGTGCCAGCAGCTTAGTATGGGGGGAGAACACTGAAGCTTTCTTT.

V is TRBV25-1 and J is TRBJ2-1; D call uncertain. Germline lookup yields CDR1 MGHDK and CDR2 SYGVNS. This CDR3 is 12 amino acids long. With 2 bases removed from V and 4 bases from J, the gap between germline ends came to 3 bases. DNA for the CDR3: TGTGCCAGCAGTGAACAATACAATGAGCAGTTCTTC. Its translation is CASSEQYNEQFF.

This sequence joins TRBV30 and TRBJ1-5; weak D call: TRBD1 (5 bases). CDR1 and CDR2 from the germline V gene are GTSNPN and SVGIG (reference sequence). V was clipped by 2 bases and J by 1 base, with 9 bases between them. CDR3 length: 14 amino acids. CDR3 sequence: CAWSKPGSNQPQHF. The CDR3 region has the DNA TGTGCCTGGAGTAAGCCAGGGAGCAATCAGCCCCAGCATTTT.

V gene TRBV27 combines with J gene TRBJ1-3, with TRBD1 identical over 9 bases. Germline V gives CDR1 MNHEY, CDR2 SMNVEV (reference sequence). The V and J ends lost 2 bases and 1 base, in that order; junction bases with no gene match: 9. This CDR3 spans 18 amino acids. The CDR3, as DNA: TGTGCCAGCAGTTTAACGGACAGGGGAAGAATGTCTGGAAACACCATATATTTT. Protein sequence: CASSLTDRGRMSGNTIYF.

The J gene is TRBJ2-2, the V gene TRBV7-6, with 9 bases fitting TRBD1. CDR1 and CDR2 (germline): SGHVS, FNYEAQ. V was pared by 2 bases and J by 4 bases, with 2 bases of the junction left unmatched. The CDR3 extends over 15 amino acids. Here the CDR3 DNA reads TGTGCCAGCAGCTTACAGGACAGGGGCACCGGGGAGCTGTTTTTT. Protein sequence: CASSLQDRGTGELFF. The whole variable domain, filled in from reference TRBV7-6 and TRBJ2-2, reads GAGVSQSPRYKVTKRGQDVALRCDPISGHVSLYWYRQALGQGPEFLTYFNYEAQQDKSGLPNDRFSAERPEGSISTLTIQRTEQRDSAMYRCASSLQDRGTGELFFGEGSRLTVL.

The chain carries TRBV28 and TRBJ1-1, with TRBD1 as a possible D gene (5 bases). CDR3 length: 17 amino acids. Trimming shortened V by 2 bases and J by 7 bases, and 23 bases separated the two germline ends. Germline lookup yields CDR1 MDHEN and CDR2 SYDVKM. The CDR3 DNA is TGTGCCAGCAGTTTAAGGGGCCCCTCGTTCGGTGTGGGTGAAGCTTTCTTT. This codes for CASSLRGPSFGVGEAFF.

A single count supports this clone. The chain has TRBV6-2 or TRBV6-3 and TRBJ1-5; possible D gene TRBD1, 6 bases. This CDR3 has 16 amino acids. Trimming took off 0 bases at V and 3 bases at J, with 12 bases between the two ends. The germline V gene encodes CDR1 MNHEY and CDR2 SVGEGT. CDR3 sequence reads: CASSYSGGANNQPQHF. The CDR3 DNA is TGTGCCAGCAGTTACTCTGGGGGGGCAAACAATCAGCCCCAGCATTTT.

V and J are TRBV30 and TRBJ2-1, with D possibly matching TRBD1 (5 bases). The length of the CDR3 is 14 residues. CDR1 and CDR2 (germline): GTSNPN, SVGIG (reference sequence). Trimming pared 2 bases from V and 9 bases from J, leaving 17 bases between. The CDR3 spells CAWSKGQWVGEQFF. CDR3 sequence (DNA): TGTGCCTGGAGTAAGGGGCAGTGGGTAGGTGAGCAGTTCTTC. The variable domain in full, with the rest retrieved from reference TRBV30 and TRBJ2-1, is SQTIHQWPATLVQPVGSPLSLECTVEGTSNPNLYWYRQAAGRGLQLLFYSVGIGQISSEVPQNLSASRPQDRQFILSSKKLLLSDSGFYLCAWSKGQWVGEQFFGPGTRLTVL.

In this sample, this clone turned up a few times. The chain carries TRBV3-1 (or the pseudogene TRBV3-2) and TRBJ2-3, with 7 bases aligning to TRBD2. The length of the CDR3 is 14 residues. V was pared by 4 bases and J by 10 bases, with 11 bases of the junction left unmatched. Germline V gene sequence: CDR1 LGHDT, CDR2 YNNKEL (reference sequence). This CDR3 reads CASSLREQGGAQYF. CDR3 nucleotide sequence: TGTGCCAGCAGCCTAAGAGAGCAGGGAGGGGCGCAGTATTTT.